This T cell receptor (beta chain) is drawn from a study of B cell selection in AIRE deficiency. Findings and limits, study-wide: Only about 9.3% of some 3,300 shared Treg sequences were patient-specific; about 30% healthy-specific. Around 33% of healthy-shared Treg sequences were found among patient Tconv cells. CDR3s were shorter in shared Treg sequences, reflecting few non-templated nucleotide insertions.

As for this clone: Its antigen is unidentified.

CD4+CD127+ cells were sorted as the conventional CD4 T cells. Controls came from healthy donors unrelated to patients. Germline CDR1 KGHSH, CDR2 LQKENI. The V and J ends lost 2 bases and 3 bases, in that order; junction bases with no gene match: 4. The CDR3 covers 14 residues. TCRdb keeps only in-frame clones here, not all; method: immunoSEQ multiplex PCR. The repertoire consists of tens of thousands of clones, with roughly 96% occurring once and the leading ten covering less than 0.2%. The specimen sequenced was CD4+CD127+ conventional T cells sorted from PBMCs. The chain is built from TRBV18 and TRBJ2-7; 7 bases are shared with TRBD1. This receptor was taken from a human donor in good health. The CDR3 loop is CASSPGTEIYEQYF. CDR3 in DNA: TGTGCCAGCTCACCAGGGACAGAAATCTACGAGCAGTACTTC.